Here is one TCR beta chain with its context. The table lists this clone with a count of one. Its antigen target is currently unknown. Base quality data are lacking; no much larger clone is found one base away. From its cysteine to its phenylalanine, the CDR3 spans 15 amino acids. Only the CDR3 DNA is retained, 45 bases long and in frame from the first base. Trimming costs V 1 base and J 1 base, and their ends lie 10 bases apart. CDR1 SNHLY and CDR2 FYNNEI are derived from the germline V gene. This sample was included in a study of blood T cell repertoires in COVID-19 (dated by TCRdb to about 2020). Looking at the study overall: The collaborator samples originated in the United States, Italy and Spain and spanned the acute and convalescent phases of COVID-19. The prospective study material was composed of cDNA or gDNA derived from T cells, B-cell-depleted T cells, or PBMCs. The dataset comprised deeply sampled blood TCRbeta repertoires from subjects exposed to, actively infected with, or recovered from COVID-19. The repertoires were released in a freely available public database intended as a resource for research on the immune response to SARS-CoV-2. Samples were obtained from the ongoing ImmuneRACE study (first 160 participants) and from about 1,300 subjects provided by 6 global collaborators. A de-identified subject ID, COVID-19 status, age in years and sex were almost always included in the sample metadata. HLA class I and class II types, where available, came from metadata supplied by the sample provider rather than from assay-based typing.

The research as a whole found: Clinical and demographic metadata were provided uncurated, with the amount varying by source and participant.

TCRbeta CDR3 regions were amplified from genomic DNA using the immunoSEQ Assay, a bias-controlled multiplex PCR. The original methods were these. The number of nucleated cells in each sample was estimated from the amplification of reference gene primers within the assay. To quantify the absolute abundance of each unique TCRbeta CDR3 rearrangement, sequence reads were collapsed and filtered. For each sample, productive Simpson clonality was calculated as the square root of Simpson's diversity index across productive rearrangements. Imported from immuneACCESS, the table was reduced by TCRdb to in-frame sequences with V and J called. These copies leave out some clones; in studies compared against another copy, an unresolved V gene accounts for under half, and the cause of the remainder is not known. V and J calls and clone size are as listed in that table; D and trimming were resolved from the DNA. The table for this sample lists 250,000 to 300,000 clones; approximately 92% of them were counted only once. The top ten hold around 4.6% of the sample.

Samples from volunteer blood donors who had recovered from COVID-19 were contributed by a second Seattle source. Collaborating institutions collected whole blood in K2EDTA tubes following their own protocols. For TCRbeta analysis, collaborators shipped samples in one of three forms: frozen whole blood, isolated PBMCs, or DNA extracted from either of those sample types. This chain joins TRBV2 to TRBJ2-5; the D gene remains uncertain. Sequenced sample: peripheral blood. The TCR was taken from a woman in her 40s who had recovered from COVID-19. Read as DNA, the sequence is TGTGCCAGCAGTGAAGACGCAGGTCCCCAAGAGACCCAGTACTTC. Translation gives CASSEDAGPQETQYF.